Given below is one TCR beta chain in context. This specimen comes from a study of blood T cell repertoires in COVID-19. Original processing notes: By means of reference gene primer amplification, nucleated cell counts were estimated. Libraries were prepared by immunoSEQ multiplex PCR; TCRdb keeps only in-frame clonotypes and omits some of them. V, J and clone size are those of that table, while D and trimming were read from the DNA. The data contain over 150,000 clones, 90% to 95% of them singletons. The CDR3 sequence is 15 residues long. Germline V gene sequence: CDR1 KGHSH, CDR2 LQKENI. V shed 3 bases and J 3 bases; nucleotides not matched to a gene: 4.

The sequence was obtained from a man aged 45-65 years with acute or convalescent COVID-19. Input material: peripheral blood. The gene calls are TRBV18 and TRBJ2-3, with 9 bases fitting TRBD1. The CDR3 coding sequence is TGTGCCAGCTCACCCCGGGACAGGGATACAGATACGCAGTATTTT. Residues: CASSPRDRDTDTQYF.